These 15 T cell receptor beta chains share one sample of origin, sequenced in a study of Ad26.COV2.S vaccination and SARS-CoV-2 variants. The table came from immunoSEQ multiplex PCR; TCRdb's copy has only in-frame clones and leaves some out. The profile covers 350,000 to 500,000 clones, with about nine tenths appearing a single time and 9% to 15% taken by the ten largest. Treatment: about 20 received Ad26.COV2.S at low or high dose, single or two shots; several received placebo; per-sample allocation not given. On day 63 after the first injection, vaccine and placebo recipients gave samples. Sample: peripheral blood, taken in a trial of Ad26.COV2.S vaccine versus placebo. The receptors here all came from a person aged 18-60 years who received the Ad26.COV2.S COVID-19 vaccine or a placebo.

The chain is built from TRBV4-3 and TRBJ2-1, with TRBD2 as a possible D gene (5 bases). CDR3 size: 13 residues. The germline V and J ends were trimmed by 1 base and 5 bases, with 6 bases remaining between them. Germline CDR1 is LGHNA and CDR2 is YSLEER. The CDR3 sequence: CASSQGRNNEQFF. The CDR3 DNA follows: TGCGCCAGCAGCCAAGGGAGGAACAATGAGCAGTTCTTC.

In DNA, the CDR3 is TGTGCCAGCAGTCAAAACAGGGCCCATAATTCACCCCTCCACTTT. Protein: CASSQNRAHNSPLHF. V and J are TRBV2 and TRBJ1-6; D possibly corresponds to TRBD1 (6 bases). V dropped 5 bases and J dropped 5 bases, with 13 bases sitting between them. The CDR3 is made up of 15 amino acids. Per the germline V gene, CDR1 is SNHLY and CDR2 is FYNNEI.

This chain links TRBV12-3 or TRBV12-4 with TRBJ2-7; no clear D gene. This CDR3 is built from 13 residues. Trimming removed 2 bases from V and 2 bases from J, with 7 bases in between. This CDR3 reads CASSLRPAYEQYF. The CDR3 DNA sequence: TGTGCCAGCAGTTTACGACCAGCCTACGAGCAGTACTTC.

This clone was seen a single time. The V and J genes are TRBV21-1 and TRBJ2-5. TRBV21-1 is labeled a pseudogene. The CDR3 consists of 13 residues. The CDR3 here is CASSKAGQETQYF. The CDR3 DNA follows: TGTGCCAGCAGCAAAGCAGGGCAAGAGACCCAGTACTTC.

J is TRBJ2-5 and V is TRBV27; weak D call: TRBD2 (6 bases). CDR1 and CDR2 from the germline V gene are MNHEY and SMNVEV (reference sequence). Trimming took off 8 bases at V and 7 bases at J, with 23 bases between the two ends. This CDR3 has 15 amino acids. The CDR3 region is CASGGWDSEFGTQYF. CDR3 in DNA: TGTGCCAGCGGAGGTTGGGACTCAGAGTTTGGGACCCAGTACTTC.

V usage is TRBV2 and J usage is TRBJ2-7, with a weak D call TRBD2 (5 bases). The CDR3 contains 14 residues. The V end lost 9 bases, the J end lost 0 bases, and 15 bases lay between the germline ends. Germline V lookup: CDR1 SNHLY, CDR2 FYNNEI. CDR3 sequence: CASRGREISYEQYF. The CDR3 nucleotides are TGTGCCAGTCGGGGAAGGGAAATCTCCTACGAGCAGTACTTC.

This rearrangement joins TRBV5-1 to TRBJ2-7, with 8 bases matching TRBD1. Trimming took 0 bases from V and 3 from J; bases not matched to a gene: 5. Germline-derived CDR1 and CDR2 are SGHRS and YFSETQ. The CDR3 sequence is 15 residues long. CDR3 residues: CASSLVATGGYEQYF. CDR3 sequence (DNA): TGCGCCAGCAGCTTGGTTGCTACAGGGGGCTACGAGCAGTACTTC. Full variable domain (remainder filled in from reference TRBV5-1 and TRBJ2-7): KAGVTQTPRYLIKTRGQQVTLSCSPISGHRSVSWYQQTPGQGLQFLFEYFSETQRNKGNFPGRFSGRQFSNSRSEMNVSTLELGDSALYLCASSLVATGGYEQYFGPGTRLTVT.

This chain links TRBV4-1 with TRBJ2-3, with 10 bases fitting TRBD2. Germline assignment: CDR1 MGHRA and CDR2 YSYEKL. There are 17 residues in the CDR3. V shed 0 bases and J 4 bases; nucleotides not matched to a gene: 7. The CDR3 coding sequence is TGCGCCAGCAGCCAAGAAGTCCTAGCGGGAGTACCAGATACGCAGTATTTT. Translating it yields CASSQEVLAGVPDTQYF.

This chain connects TRBV27 to TRBJ2-3, with D possibly being TRBD2 (5 bases). The V end lost 5 bases, the J end lost 6 bases, and 15 bases lay between the germline ends. CDR3 length equals 14 residues. CDR1 MNHEY and CDR2 SMNVEV come from the germline V gene (reference sequence). This chain's CDR3 is CASSHGVLLDTQYF. CDR3 sequence (DNA): TGTGCCAGCAGTCACGGGGTCTTATTGGATACGCAGTATTTT.

This CDR3 is CASSFATSGTTDTQYF. CDR3 sequence (DNA): TGTGCCAGCAGCTTCGCGACTAGCGGCACCACAGATACGCAGTATTTT. The gene calls are TRBV5-6 and TRBJ2-3, with 9 bases identical to TRBD2. V gave up 2 bases and J gave up 2 bases; unmatched junction bases: 6. This CDR3 is built from 16 residues. CDR1 SGHDT and CDR2 YYEEEE come from the germline V gene.

This chain connects TRBV19 to TRBJ1-1; tentative D call: TRBD1 (5 bases). Germline CDR1 reads LNHDA; CDR2 reads SQIVND (reference sequence). Trimming removed 4 bases from V and 3 bases from J, with 18 bases in between. The CDR3 totals 16 residues. CDR3 nucleotides: TGTGCCAGTAGTAACGTTTTGGGGGTTAGGGACACTGAAGCTTTCTTT. Protein: CASSNVLGVRDTEAFF.

The chain has TRBV7-9 and TRBJ2-7, with 13 bases fitting TRBD2. Germline loops: CDR1 SEHNR, CDR2 FQNEAQ (reference sequence). The CDR3 is 17 amino acids. V shed 5 bases, J shed 4 bases, and the junction held 11 bases outside the gene matches. CDR3: CASSPGTSGMSKYEQYF. The DNA for the CDR3 is TGTGCCAGCAGCCCTGGGACTAGCGGGATGAGTAAGTACGAGCAGTACTTC. The full variable domain, completed using reference TRBV7-9 and TRBJ2-7, is DTGVSQNPRHKITKRGQNVTFRCDPISEHNRLYWYRQTLGQGPEFLTYFQNEAQLEKSRLLSDRFSAERPKGSFSTLEIQRTEQGDSAMYLCASSPGTSGMSKYEQYFGPGTRLTVT.

The J gene is TRBJ1-2, the V gene TRBV11-2; 8 nucleotides match TRBD1. The CDR3 is 15 amino acids. V lost 5 bases and J lost 6; bases outside the gene matches: 11. The germline CDR1 and CDR2 sequences are SGHAT and FQNNGV. The CDR3 nucleotides are TGTGCCAGCAGCCGAGGACAGGGCGGGAGTGATGGCTACACCTTC. Its protein is CASSRGQGGSDGYTF.

The CDR3 here is CASSELDYEQYF. CDR3 bases: TGTGCCAGCAGCGAACTAGACTACGAGCAGTACTTC. This sequence joins TRBV2 and TRBJ2-7; the D gene is possibly TRBD2 (5 bases). From germline, CDR1 is SNHLY and CDR2 FYNNEI. The CDR3 spans 12 residues. V lost 6 bases and J lost 3, with 9 bases in between.

This chain links TRBV7-2 with TRBJ1-2; a weak D match, TRBD1 (5 bases). V gave up 4 bases and J gave up 8 bases, with 17 bases separating them. There are 14 residues in the CDR3. CDR1 and CDR2 from the germline V gene are SGHTA and FQGNSA. The CDR3 is CASSSDGTQRGYTF. The CDR3 DNA reads TGTGCCAGCAGCTCGGACGGGACTCAGAGAGGCTACACCTTC.